Below are 26 T cell receptor beta chains sequenced from a single sample in a study of tumor and adjacent non-tumor tissue in lung cancer. Three rounds of nested PCR, following a modified ARM-PCR protocol, produced the TCRbeta library. Via MiXCR, TCRdb re-called the multiplex PCR reads, giving one row per CDR3 protein. The sample lists about 140,000 distinct CDR3 sequences, around two thirds occurring once. The template was RNA from unsorted bulk tissue. Source material: lung tumor tissue. The receptors stem from a man in his 60s with small cell lung cancer.

There are many counts of this clonotype. The chain combines TRBV11-3 with TRBJ2-2, with a tentative D call TRBD1 (5 bases). V was cut by 2 bases and J by 4 bases, with 17 bases left in between. Germline V gene data show CDR1 as SGHNT and CDR2 as YENEEA. The CDR3 has 17 residues. In nucleotides, the CDR3 is TGTGCCAGCAGCTTAAGGGGCAGTTTATTAGCCACCGGGGAGCTGTTTTTT. As protein: CASSLRGSLLATGELFF.

In the case of this clonotype: It may be a read error: a sequence one base away is much more abundant. CDR3 in DNA: TGTTCCAGCAGCATGGGACTCAGCTCGAATGAGCAGTTCTTC. It codes for CSSSMGLSSNEQFF. This sequence joins TRBV11-3 and TRBJ2-1, with D perhaps TRBD2 (6 bases). The CDR3 runs to 14 residues. The germline V gene has CDR1 SGHNT and CDR2 YENEEA.

To note about this clonotype: A much larger clone lies one base from this, so it may be a read error. This sequence joins TRBV6-5 and TRBJ1-5, with TRBD1 identical over 12 bases. Germline assignment: CDR1 MNHEY and CDR2 SVGAGI. The trim removed 2 bases at V and 9 bases at J, leaving 8 bases unmatched. This CDR3 is built from 16 residues. Written as DNA, the CDR3 is TGTGCCAGCAGTTACCGGGACAGGGGGCATGATCTGCCCCAGCATTTT. Translating it yields CASSYRDRGHDLPQHF.

This clonotype showed up just a few times. The junction differs from germline at one of its ends, possibly a read error. The gene calls are TRBV11-2 and TRBJ2-5, with 7 positions matching TRBD1. CDR1 and CDR2 from the germline V gene are SGHAT and FQNNGV. The CDR3 totals 15 residues. CDR3 in DNA: TGTGCCAGCAGCCCCAACGGGACAGCTGGGGAGACCCAGAACTTC. Amino acids: CASSPNGTAGETQNF. The full variable domain, rest sourced from reference TRBV11-2 and TRBJ2-5, is EAGVAQSPRYKIIEKRQSVAFWCNPISGHATLYWYQQILGQGPKLLIQFQNNGVVDDSQLPKDRFSAERLKGVDSTLKIQPAKLEDSAVYLCASSPNGTAGETQNFGPGTRLLVL.

The chain recombines TRBV6-1 with TRBJ2-5; tentative D call: TRBD2 (6 bases). Trimming took off 9 bases at V and 2 bases at J, with 22 bases between the two ends. Germline V gene sequence: CDR1 MNHNS, CDR2 SASEGT. This CDR3 has 16 amino acids. CDR3: CARRPFRRGAQETQYF. DNA for the CDR3: TGTGCCAGGAGACCTTTCAGGAGGGGAGCACAAGAGACCCAGTACTTC.

With regard to this clonotype: A read error may account for a junction end that differs from germline. The chain couples TRBV6-5 to TRBJ1-4; 7 nucleotides align to TRBD1. Germline values: CDR1 MNHEY, CDR2 SVGAGI. CDR3 length: 15 residues. CDR3 nucleotide sequence: TGTGCCAGCGGTTACTCTCGGACAGGACGGGAAAAACTGTTTTTT. Its translation: CASGYSRTGREKLFF.

V and J are TRBV4-1 and TRBJ2-5; 7 nucleotides align to TRBD1. The V segment lost 1 base and the J segment 5 bases; nucleotides outside the gene matches: 4. Germline loops: CDR1 MGHRA, CDR2 YSYEKL. The CDR3 loop spans 14 amino acids. The CDR3 bases are TGCGCCAGCAGCCAAGGAGGGGGCGGGGAGACCCAGTACTTC. This encodes CASSQGGGGETQYF.

The table lists this clonotype with a count of one. The chain couples TRBV20-1 to TRBJ1-5; TRBD1 agrees at 10 bases. V was pared by 3 bases and J by 4 bases, with 0 bases of the junction left unmatched. The CDR3 runs to 13 residues. Germline CDR1 reads DFQATT; CDR2 reads SNEGSKA (reference sequence). The CDR3: CSARGQGNQPQHF. CDR3 nucleotides: TGCAGTGCTAGGGGACAGGGGAATCAGCCCCAGCATTTT.

About this clonotype itself: Mismatch with germline at one junction end may stem from a read error. CDR3 in amino acids: CAGSRSSYEQYF. CDR3 sequence (DNA): TGCGCCGGCAGCCGAAGCTCCTACGAGCAGTACTTC. The chain is built from TRBV5-1 and TRBJ2-7; D is uncertain. CDR3 length: 12 amino acids. Germline V lookup: CDR1 SGHRS, CDR2 YFSETQ.

This clonotype was detected many times. The CDR3 bases are TGTGCCAGCAGCCGGTTAGTCGGGACTTACGAGCAGTACGTC. Its translation is CASSRLVGTYEQYV. This chain connects TRBV12-3 or TRBV12-4 to TRBJ2-7; possibly TRBD2 for D (6 bases). V was trimmed by 6 bases and J by 4 bases, leaving 16 bases between them. The CDR3 length is 14 residues.

Regarding this clonotype: This may be a read error, as it is one base from a much larger clone. The chain employs TRBV11-2 and TRBJ2-1, with TRBD1 as a possible D gene (5 bases). The CDR3 runs 15 residues. Germline V gene lookup returns CDR1 SGHAT and CDR2 FQNNGV. Trimming took 1 base from V and 2 from J, leaving 9 bases between them. The CDR3 is CASSLVRATYNEQFF. In DNA, the CDR3 is TGTGCCAGCAGCTTAGTCAGGGCGACCTACAATGAGCAGTTCTTC. Looking up the rest from reference TRBV11-2 and TRBJ2-1 gives the full variable domain: EAGVAQSPRYKIIEKRQSVAFWCNPISGHATLYWYQQILGQGPKLLIQFQNNGVVDDSQLPKDRFSAERLKGVDSTLKIQPAKLEDSAVYLCASSLVRATYNEQFFGPGTRLTVL.

For this clonotype: One end of the junction varies from germline; a read error may be responsible. The chain joins TRBV20-1 to TRBJ2-3, with TRBD2 identical over 8 bases. CDR3 size: 19 residues. Germline CDR1 and CDR2: DFQATT and SNEGSKA (reference sequence). The CDR3, as DNA: TGCAATGCTAGAGATTATATGTCGGGCGGGAGGAGGGGCTCAGATACGCAGTATTTT. Amino acids: CNARDYMSGGRRGSDTQYF.

This clonotype has just a few counts. V is TRBV6-1 and J is TRBJ2-7, with a tentative D call TRBD2 (6 bases). CDR3 length: 12 amino acids. V lost 8 bases and J lost 1, with 9 bases in between. CDR1 and CDR2 from the germline V gene are MNHNS and SASEGT. CDR3 in DNA: TGTGCCAGCTGGGGGGTTTCCTACGAGCAGTACTTC. Amino acids: CASWGVSYEQYF.

Comment on this clonotype: The final CDR3 position lacks the conserved phenylalanine or tryptophan, pointing to a likely read error. For the CDR3, the DNA is TGTGGCAGCAGCTTAGATTCCAGGGTCGATGAGCAGTTCTCC. Its protein is CGSSLDSRVDEQFS. The chain links TRBV11-2 to TRBJ2-1; tentative D call: TRBD1 (5 bases). The length of the CDR3 is 14 residues. CDR1 is SGHAT, CDR2 FQNNGV, per germline.

Of note for this clonotype: The junction does not match germline at one end; this may be a read error. The CDR3 sequence is CSVAVGGYDQYF. In DNA form, the CDR3 reads TGCAGCGTTGCAGTGGGAGGCTACGATCAGTACTTC. This rearrangement joins TRBV29-1 to TRBJ2-7; D is possibly TRBD2 (6 bases). Germline CDR1 reads SQVTM; CDR2 reads ANQGSEA. The CDR3 is made up of 12 amino acids.

There are many counts of this clonotype. The chain carries TRBV29-1 and TRBJ2-1; TRBD2 aligns across 10 bases. The CDR3 extends over 17 amino acids. V shed 5 bases, J shed 3 bases, and the junction held 13 bases outside the gene matches. The germline V gene encodes CDR1 SQVTM and CDR2 ANQGSEA. CDR3 protein: CSVLGTSAGLVYNEQFF. In nucleotides, the CDR3 is TGCAGCGTTTTGGGGACTAGCGCTGGTTTGGTCTACAATGAGCAGTTCTTC.

The CDR3 loop is CDGSYSSGTDTQYF. CDR3 in DNA: TGTGACGGCAGTTACTCATCAGGCACAGATACGCAGTATTTT. The chain has TRBV6-5 and TRBJ2-3, with D uncertain. The CDR3 is 14 amino acids. Germline V gene lookup returns CDR1 MNHEY and CDR2 SVGAGI.

This clonotype has just one count. Sequence at one end of the junction differs from germline and may be a read error. Written as DNA, the CDR3 is TGCAACGTTGAACCCCACGCTCGACTAGCGCAAGAGACCCAGTACTTC. It is translated as CNVEPHARLAQETQYF. The chain recombines TRBV29-1 with TRBJ2-5; TRBD2 agrees at 8 bases. The CDR3 spans 16 residues. Germline CDR1 SQVTM, CDR2 ANQGSEA.

V and J are TRBV7-9 and TRBJ2-3; TRBD2 agrees at 13 bases. The germline gives CDR1 SEHNR, CDR2 FQNEAQ (reference sequence). V shed 1 base and J 9 bases; nucleotides not matched to a gene: 7. This CDR3 is built from 16 residues. The CDR3: CASSLGTSGRAGTQYF. Here the CDR3 DNA reads TGTGCCAGCAGCTTAGGAACTAGCGGGAGGGCCGGCACGCAGTATTTT.

V usage is TRBV11-2 and J usage is TRBJ1-2; weak D call: TRBD1 (6 bases). Between the trimmed V and J ends, which lost 4 bases and 5 bases, there was a span of 11 bases. There are 13 residues in the CDR3. Germline lookup yields CDR1 SGHAT and CDR2 FQNNGV. The CDR3 spells CASSSVRGYGYTF. The DNA for the CDR3 is TGTGCCAGCAGCTCCGTCAGGGGATATGGCTACACCTTC.

Comments on this clonotype: A much larger clone is a single base away; this may be a read error. The chain joins TRBV6-5 to TRBJ2-5, with D perhaps TRBD1 or TRBD2 (5 bases each). The CDR3 is 14 residues long. Trimming removed 10 bases at V and 4 bases at J, with 19 bases between. Germline V gene lookup returns CDR1 MNHEY and CDR2 SVGAGI. CDR3 sequence: CATENTGQGETQYF. DNA of the CDR3: TGTGCCACCGAAAACACGGGGCAGGGAGAGACCCAGTACTTC.

This chain connects TRBV11-1 to TRBJ2-7, with D possibly being TRBD1 or TRBD2 (5 bases each). From germline, CDR1 is SGHAT and CDR2 FQDESV (reference sequence). The CDR3 has 14 amino acids. Here the CDR3 reads CASSFWGPSYEQYV. CDR3 nucleotides: TGCGCCAGCAGCTTTTGGGGACCCTCCTACGAACAGTACGTC.

Details on this clonotype: Since a much larger clone is just one base distant, this may be a read error. The genes are TRBV20-1 and TRBJ2-2, with D possibly TRBD1 on 6 matching bases. Trimming removed 5 bases from V and 7 bases from J, with 11 bases in between. Germline CDR1 is DFQATT and CDR2 is SNEGSKA (reference sequence). The CDR3 is 12 amino acids. CDR3 bases: TGCAGTGCTGCCAGGGACATCGGGGAGCTGTTTTTT. This gives the protein CSAARDIGELFF.

This rearrangement joins TRBV11-3 to TRBJ2-3, with D unclear. Trimming cost V 9 bases and J 6 bases, with 16 bases left between them. The CDR3 loop spans 13 amino acids. Germline V CDR1 and CDR2: SGHNT, YENEEA. The CDR3 nucleotides are TGTGCCAGGATCAAGACGCTTCAGGATACGCAGTATTTT. Its translation: CARIKTLQDTQYF.

This chain links TRBV14 with TRBJ1-1; 9 bases are a match to TRBD1. The germline gives CDR1 SGHDN, CDR2 FVKESK. Unmatched junction bases numbered 19, after V lost 9 bases and J lost 11 bases. There are 15 residues in the CDR3. The CDR3 sequence is CARGLYGTGHFEAFF. In nucleotides, the CDR3 is TGTGCCAGAGGCCTGTACGGGACAGGGCATTTTGAGGCTTTCTTT.

This chain links TRBV5-1 with TRBJ1-1; D not certain. Germline CDR1 reads SGHRS; CDR2 reads YFSETQ. V was pared by 0 bases and J by 8 bases, with 17 bases between. The CDR3 runs to 15 residues. The CDR3 sequence: CASSLGMGFGTEAFF. CDR3 coding DNA: TGCGCCAGCAGCTTGGGGATGGGGTTCGGCACCGAAGCTTTCTTT.